These 32 T cell receptor beta chains originate from one sample sequenced in a study of blood T cell repertoires in COVID-19. Generated by immunoSEQ multiplex PCR, the TCRdb table keeps only in-frame clones and is missing some. Here the sample spans 190,000 or so clones, approximately 90% being singletons. Sequences were obtained from peripheral blood. Receptors were obtained from a man aged 60-69 years who had recovered from COVID-19.

This chain connects TRBV3-1 (or the pseudogene TRBV3-2) to TRBJ1-4; possible D gene TRBD1, 6 bases. Trimming took 2 bases from V and 8 from J, leaving 18 bases between them. In germline, CDR1 is LGHDT, CDR2 YNNKEL (reference sequence). The CDR3 has 16 amino acids. In nucleotides, the CDR3 is TGTGCCAGCAGCCAACCTCTGACAGGCGGTAGCGAAAAACTGTTTTTT. As protein: CASSQPLTGGSEKLFF.

The gene calls are TRBV7-9 and TRBJ2-3; 8 bases are a match to TRBD2. The CDR3 covers 15 residues. J was trimmed by 4 bases and V by 7 bases; bases with no gene match: 10. The germline CDR1 and CDR2 sequences are SEHNR and FQNEAQ (reference sequence). The CDR3 loop is CASTAGGGKADTQYF. The CDR3 bases are TGTGCCAGCACCGCCGGGGGGGGGAAGGCAGATACGCAGTATTTT. The variable domain in full, completed from reference TRBV7-9 and TRBJ2-3, reads DTGVSQNPRHKITKRGQNVTFRCDPISEHNRLYWYRQTLGQGPEFLTYFQNEAQLEKSRLLSDRFSAERPKGSFSTLEIQRTEQGDSAMYLCASTAGGGKADTQYFGPGTRLTVL.

This clone was observed a few times. The chain links TRBV5-4 to TRBJ2-7; 10 nucleotides line up with TRBD2. Trimming removed 6 bases from V and 2 bases from J; junction bases left unmatched: 8. The germline CDR1 and CDR2 sequences are SGHNT and YYREEE (reference sequence). CDR3 length: 15 residues. The CDR3, as DNA: TGTGCCAGCACCCCTTCGAGCGGGAGGGCCTACGAGCAGTACTTC. This encodes CASTPSSGRAYEQYF.

The rearrangement joins TRBV7-2 to TRBJ1-6; the match to TRBD1 covers 8 bases. After removal of 4 bases from V and 5 bases from J, the junction contained 4 bases not matched to a gene. CDR3 length: 15 residues. CDR1 is SGHTA and CDR2 is FQGNSA in the germline V gene. CDR3 sequence: CASSYRTGNNSPLHF. The CDR3 DNA is TGTGCCAGCAGCTACCGGACAGGGAATAATTCACCCCTCCACTTT.

V gene TRBV10-1 combines with J gene TRBJ1-4; the D is unclear. The CDR3 sequence is 14 residues long. The germline V gene encodes CDR1 WNHNN and CDR2 SYGVQD (reference sequence). Trimming pared 3 bases from V and 8 bases from J, leaving 13 bases between. The CDR3, as DNA: TGCGCCAGCAGTGAAGCAGGTCTAGCGGAAAAACTGTTTTTT. Translated, it gives CASSEAGLAEKLFF.

The rearrangement uses TRBV27 and TRBJ1-5; 9 bases line up with TRBD1. The trim removed 3 bases at V and 7 bases at J, leaving 16 bases unmatched. CDR1 MNHEY and CDR2 SMNVEV come from the germline V gene (reference sequence). This CDR3 has 18 residues. The CDR3 DNA follows: TGTGCCAGCAGTTTTCATGATGTGGGACAGGGTCTTCGACAGCCCCAGCATTTT. Translated, it gives CASSFHDVGQGLRQPQHF.

This chain connects TRBV30 to TRBJ2-5; D is uncertain. V was clipped by 0 bases and J by 7 bases, with 15 bases between them. Germline V gene data show CDR1 as GTSNPN and CDR2 as SVGIG (reference sequence). The CDR3 has 14 amino acids. CDR3 loop: CAWSVEIVVGTQYF. For the CDR3, the DNA is TGTGCCTGGAGTGTGGAGATCGTGGTTGGGACCCAGTACTTC.

This chain joins TRBV13 and TRBJ2-1; D uncertain. The germline V and J ends were trimmed by 1 base and 10 bases, with 5 bases remaining between them. CDR3 length: 11 residues. Germline CDR1 reads PRHDT; CDR2 reads FYEKMQ (reference sequence). CDR3 sequence: CASSLAFEQFF. CDR3 DNA sequence: TGTGCCAGCAGCTTAGCGTTCGAGCAGTTCTTC.

This chain uses TRBV9 with TRBJ1-1; 10 bases line up with TRBD1. V shed 3 bases, J shed 5 bases, and the junction held 10 bases outside the gene matches. Germline CDR1 SGDLS, CDR2 YYNGEE. This CDR3 is built from 16 residues. As DNA, the CDR3 is TGTGCCAGCAGCGGAGGAGGGACAGGGGTGCGGACTGAAGCTTTCTTT. Protein product: CASSGGGTGVRTEAFF.

V gene TRBV12-5 combines with J gene TRBJ1-4; D is possibly TRBD1 (6 bases). Germline V gives CDR1 LGHNT, CDR2 FRNRAP. The length of the CDR3 is 14 residues. The V end lost 3 bases, the J end lost 6 bases, and 11 bases lay between the germline ends. The chain's CDR3 is CASGFQGSDEKLFF. Written as DNA, the CDR3 is TGTGCTAGTGGTTTCCAGGGGAGCGATGAAAAACTGTTTTTT.

The V and J genes are TRBV24-1 and TRBJ2-5, with 10 nucleotides matching TRBD1. Germline V lookup: CDR1 KGHDR, CDR2 SFDVKD. This CDR3 spans 16 amino acids. V dropped 0 bases and J dropped 0; count of bases not matched to a gene: 0. CDR3 in DNA: TGTGCCACCAGTGATTTGGGGACAGGGGACCAAGAGACCCAGTACTTC. Translated: CATSDLGTGDQETQYF.

As to this clone: One end of the junction varies from germline; a read error may be responsible. The V call is TRBV15, the J call TRBJ1-4; tentatively, D is TRBD1 (5 bases). CDR1 and CDR2 (germline): LNHNV, YYDKDF (reference sequence). CDR3 length: 14 residues. CDR3 loop: CATSRAGTIEKLFF. The CDR3 DNA reads as TGTGCCACCAGCAGAGCCGGGACTATTGAAAAACTGTTTTTT.

The genes are TRBV30 and TRBJ2-1; tentative D call: TRBD2 (6 bases). The CDR3 has 13 residues. V dropped 3 bases and J dropped 5 bases, with 11 bases sitting between them. Germline V gene sequence: CDR1 GTSNPN, CDR2 SVGIG (reference sequence). The CDR3 nucleotides read TGTGCCTGGAGCCGGGAGTGGAACAATGAGCAGTTCTTC. As protein: CAWSREWNNEQFF.

The rearrangement uses TRBV12-3 or TRBV12-4 and TRBJ1-1; D gene unclear. There are 12 residues in the CDR3. V shed 6 bases and J shed 7 bases, with 12 bases lying between them. The CDR3: CASRGRSGEAFF. Here the CDR3 DNA reads TGTGCCAGCAGGGGGAGGTCCGGTGAAGCTTTCTTT.

This clone was counted only a few times. V gene TRBV7-9 combines with J gene TRBJ2-3, with 7 bases aligning to TRBD2. Unmatched junction bases numbered 14, after V lost 3 bases and J lost 11 bases. Germline-derived CDR1 and CDR2 are SEHNR and FQNEAQ (reference sequence). This CDR3 has 15 amino acids. The CDR3: CASSFTSTQGGGQYF. The CDR3 nucleotides are TGTGCCAGCAGCTTCACGTCAACCCAGGGCGGGGGGCAGTATTTT.

V is TRBV7-9 and J is TRBJ1-5; TRBD1 might be the D (5 bases). Looked up from germline, CDR1 is SEHNR and CDR2 is FQNEAQ (reference sequence). This CDR3 region has 15 residues. V shed 2 bases and J shed 3 bases, with 11 bases lying between them. In DNA form, the CDR3 reads TGTGCCAGCAGCTTACAGGGAACGACCAATCAGCCCCAGCATTTT. Translating it yields CASSLQGTTNQPQHF.

The chain uses TRBV9 and TRBJ1-3, with a tentative D call TRBD1 (5 bases). This CDR3 is built from 16 residues. In germline, CDR1 is SGDLS, CDR2 YYNGEE. Trimming removed 3 bases at V and 4 bases at J, with 17 bases between. CDR3 in DNA: TGTGCCAGCAGCGGGTTGACAGCGGGCTTCGGAAACACCATATATTTT. Protein: CASSGLTAGFGNTIYF.

This clone showed up just once. The gene calls are TRBV3-1 (or the pseudogene TRBV3-2) and TRBJ1-2; D not certain. This CDR3 comprises 15 residues. Germline CDR1 LGHDT, CDR2 YNNKEL (reference sequence). V lost 4 bases and J lost 6, with 18 bases in between. The DNA for the CDR3 is TGTGCCAGCAGCCGTGGCACAGCGGGGAGCGATGGCTACACCTTC. It yields the protein CASSRGTAGSDGYTF.

This clone came up a few times. The chain is built from TRBV19 and TRBJ2-7, with D hard to call. Germline V CDR1 and CDR2: LNHDA, SQIVND (reference sequence). Trimming shortened V by 8 bases and J by 0 bases, and 14 bases separated the two germline ends. There are 14 residues in the CDR3. The CDR3 DNA sequence: TGTGCCAGTCAGTTAGGCGGAAGCTCCTACGAGCAGTACTTC. Translating gives CASQLGGSSYEQYF.

This clone has just a few counts. The CDR3 here is CASSQDLGAFSGNTIYF. The CDR3 DNA reads as TGCGCCAGCAGCCAAGACCTTGGGGCCTTCTCTGGAAACACCATATATTTT. The chain has TRBV4-3 and TRBJ1-3, with TRBD1 as a possible D gene (5 bases). CDR3 length: 17 residues. The V gene lost 0 bases and the J gene lost 0 bases, with 12 bases spanning the gap. The germline V gene encodes CDR1 LGHNA and CDR2 YSLEER.

This chain joins TRBV11-2 and TRBJ1-4; 8 nucleotides match TRBD1. The CDR3 consists of 14 residues. V was pared by 5 bases and J by 7 bases, with 6 bases of the junction left unmatched. CDR1 and CDR2 from the germline V gene are SGHAT and FQNNGV. The CDR3 nucleotides are TGTGCCAGCAGCCGACCCACAGGGGGTGAAAAACTGTTTTTT. It specifies CASSRPTGGEKLFF.

The chain recombines TRBV7-2 with TRBJ2-3, with TRBD2 matching 12 bases. J was trimmed by 7 bases and V by 2 bases; bases with no gene match: 10. The CDR3 is made up of 17 amino acids. Germline CDR1 SGHTA, CDR2 FQGNSA. In DNA, the CDR3 is TGTGCCAGCAGCTTAACCCTAGCGGGGGGGTTCAGGAATACGCAGTATTTT. This sequence encodes CASSLTLAGGFRNTQYF.

This chain links TRBV30 with TRBJ1-4; D is uncertain. Per germline, CDR1 GTSNPN and CDR2 SVGIG (reference sequence). The CDR3 extends over 16 amino acids. V lost 0 bases and J lost 0, with 11 bases in between. The CDR3 DNA is TGTGCCTGGAGTGTATACAGCCCCGCAACTAATGAAAAACTGTTTTTT. It codes for CAWSVYSPATNEKLFF.

The V call is TRBV27, the J call TRBJ2-6; D is perhaps TRBD1 (5 bases). The CDR3 contains 17 residues. Germline CDR1 MNHEY, CDR2 SMNVEV (reference sequence). V shed 0 bases and J shed 4 bases, with 13 bases lying between them. CDR3 region: CASSLSAGLTGANVLTF. CDR3 nucleotides: TGTGCCAGCAGTTTATCCGCAGGGCTCACGGGGGCCAACGTCCTGACTTTC.

In its sample, this clone was seen once. The J gene is TRBJ1-2, the V gene TRBV5-3; D remains ambiguous. TRBV5-3 is an ORF; its function is uncertain. Trimming pared 5 bases from V and 0 bases from J, leaving 23 bases between. The CDR3 runs 18 residues. The CDR3, as DNA: TGTGCCAGAAGGGGAGTAGGATCGAATGGTATAGCTAACTATGGCTACACCTTC. Protein sequence: CARRGVGSNGIANYGYTF.

The V gene is TRBV4-1, the J gene TRBJ1-2; 8 nucleotides align to TRBD1. Germline V CDR1 and CDR2: MGHRA, YSYEKL. The CDR3 is made up of 18 amino acids. Unmatched junction bases numbered 12, after V lost 3 bases and J lost 0 bases. CDR3 residues: CASSHAGTGMLANYGYTF. The CDR3 nucleotides read TGCGCCAGCAGCCATGCCGGGACAGGCATGTTAGCTAACTATGGCTACACCTTC.

The V call is TRBV15, the J call TRBJ2-7; 16 positions match TRBD2. The CDR3 is 18 amino acids. After removal of 5 bases from V and 0 bases from J, the junction contained 7 bases not matched to a gene. From germline, CDR1 is LNHNV and CDR2 YYDKDF (reference sequence). The DNA for the CDR3 is TGTGCCACCAGCTTGGGACTAGCGGGAGGGACTAGCTCCTACGAGCAGTACTTC. Translation: CATSLGLAGGTSSYEQYF. The variable domain in full, with the rest retrieved from reference TRBV15 and TRBJ2-7, is DAMVIQNPRYQVTQFGKPVTLSCSQTLNHNVMYWYQQKSSQAPKLLFHYYDKDFNNEADTPDNFQSRRPNTSFCFLDIRSPGLGDTAMYLCATSLGLAGGTSSYEQYFGPGTRLTVT.

The chain combines TRBV9 with TRBJ2-3, with no clear D. Per the germline V gene, CDR1 is SGDLS and CDR2 is YYNGEE. Trimming shortened V by 7 bases and J by 1 base, and 7 bases separated the two germline ends. This CDR3 region has 12 residues. Here the CDR3 reads CASPRGTDTQYF. CDR3 bases: TGTGCCAGCCCACGGGGCACAGATACGCAGTATTTT. The entire variable domain, with the rest obtained from reference TRBV9 and TRBJ2-3, is as follows: DSGVTQTPKHLITATGQRVTLRCSPRSGDLSVYWYQQSLDQGLQFLIQYYNGEERAKGNILERFSAQQFPDLHSELNLSSLELGDSALYFCASPRGTDTQYFGPGTRLTVL.

The chain uses TRBV27 and TRBJ2-2; possibly TRBD1 for D (6 bases). Germline assignment: CDR1 MNHEY and CDR2 SMNVEV (reference sequence). The CDR3 runs 14 residues. Trimming cost V 4 bases and J 2 bases, with 8 bases left between them. The CDR3 DNA reads TGTGCCAGCAGTTACAGGGTCAACACCGGGGAGCTGTTTTTT. It is translated as CASSYRVNTGELFF.

A single count supports this clone. The gene calls are TRBV25-1 and TRBJ2-5; 11 nucleotides align to TRBD1. J gave up 5 bases and V 5 bases, and 4 bases lay outside the gene matches. Germline CDR1 and CDR2: MGHDK and SYGVNS. The CDR3 runs 14 residues. The CDR3 bases are TGTGCCAGCAGTCGGACAGGGGGCTTGGAGACCCAGTACTTC. Translating it yields CASSRTGGLETQYF.

The genes are TRBV2 and TRBJ1-2, with D uncertain. Trimming removed 3 bases from V and 7 bases from J, with 18 bases in between. CDR1 SNHLY and CDR2 FYNNEI come from the germline V gene. The CDR3 runs to 15 residues. The CDR3: CASSEPGERVVGYTF. CDR3 nucleotide sequence: TGTGCCAGCAGTGAGCCCGGGGAACGGGTAGTTGGCTACACCTTC.

The gene calls are TRBV5-1 and TRBJ1-1, with D perhaps matching TRBD1 (5 bases). Trimming removed 6 bases at V and 0 bases at J, with 15 bases between. The CDR3 sequence is 15 residues long. Germline loops: CDR1 SGHRS, CDR2 YFSETQ. The DNA of the CDR3 is TGCGCCAGCACCGCGCAGGGATTGGTGAACACTGAAGCTTTCTTT. Amino acids: CASTAQGLVNTEAFF.